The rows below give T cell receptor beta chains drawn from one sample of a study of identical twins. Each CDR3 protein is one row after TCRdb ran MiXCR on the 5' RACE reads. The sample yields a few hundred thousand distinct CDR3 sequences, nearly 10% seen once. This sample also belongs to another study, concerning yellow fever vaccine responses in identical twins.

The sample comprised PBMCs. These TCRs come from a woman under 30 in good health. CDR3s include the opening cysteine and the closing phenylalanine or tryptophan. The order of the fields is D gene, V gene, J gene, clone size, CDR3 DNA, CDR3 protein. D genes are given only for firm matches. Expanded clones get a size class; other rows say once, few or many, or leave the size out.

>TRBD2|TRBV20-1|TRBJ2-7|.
TGCAGTGCATGGCGGCGGGAGGGAGCCTACGAGCAGTACTTC
CSAWRREGAYEQYF
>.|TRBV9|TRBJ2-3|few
TGTGCCAGCAGCGTATTAATTCGGTCTGGGACAGATACGCAGTATTTT
CASSVLIRSGTDTQYF
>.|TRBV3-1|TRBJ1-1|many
TGTGCCAGCAGCCAAGCGTTTTACAGAGAAGCTTTCTTT
CASSQAFYREAFF
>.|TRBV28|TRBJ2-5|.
TGTGCCAGCAGGGTAGGGGTTGGGACCCAGTACTTC
CASRVGVGTQYF
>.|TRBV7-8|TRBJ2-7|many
TGTGCCAGCAGCTTTGCCTCGAACTACGAGCAGTACTTC
CASSFASNYEQYF
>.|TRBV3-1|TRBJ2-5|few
TGTGCCAGCAGCCACTCGGACAGAAGAGACCAAGAGACCCAGTACTTC
CASSHSDRRDQETQYF
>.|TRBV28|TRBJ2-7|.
TGTGCCACCGTCCAGACCCCGTACGAGCAGTACTTC
CATVQTPYEQYF
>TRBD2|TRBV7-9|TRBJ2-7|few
TGTGCCAGCAGCAGGGAGCGGGATTGGAACGAGCAGTACTTC
CASSRERDWNEQYF
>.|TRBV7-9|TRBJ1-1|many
TGTGCCAGCAGCACTTACACGGAGAGCGCTGAAGCTTTCTTT
CASSTYTESAEAFF
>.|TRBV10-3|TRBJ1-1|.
TGTGCCATCAGTGTGGCCGGGGAGAACACTGAAGCTTTCTTT
CAISVAGENTEAFF
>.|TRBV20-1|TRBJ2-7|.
TGCAGTGCTATATCTGACAGGACAGCCTACGAGCAGTACTTC
CSAISDRTAYEQYF
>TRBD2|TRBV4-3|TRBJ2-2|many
TGCGCCAGCAGACCTACCCTAGCGGGAGAGAACACCGGGGAGCTGTTTTTT
CASRPTLAGENTGELFF
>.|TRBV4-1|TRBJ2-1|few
TGCGCCAGCAGCCAAGATCGGCCAGGTAATGAGCAGTTCTTC
CASSQDRPGNEQFF
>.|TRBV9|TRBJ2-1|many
TGTGCCAGCAGCCCCCCAGAGCCGAATGAGCAGTTCTTC
CASSPPEPNEQFF
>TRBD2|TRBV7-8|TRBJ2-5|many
TGTGCCAGCAGCTTTTGGAGCGGGACCCAAGAGACCCAGTACTTC
CASSFWSGTQETQYF
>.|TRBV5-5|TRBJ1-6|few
TGTGCCAGCAGCTTCCAGGAGGCCTATAATTCACCCCTCCACTTT
CASSFQEAYNSPLHF
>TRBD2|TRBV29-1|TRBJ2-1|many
TGCAGCGCCGCTACTAGCGGGAGCGTGTTCTTC
CSAATSGSVFF
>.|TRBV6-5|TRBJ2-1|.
TGTGCCAGCAGTTACCCCCGGGGGCTTTCGAACAATGAGCAGTTCTTC
CASSYPRGLSNNEQFF
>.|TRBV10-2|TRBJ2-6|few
TGCGCCAGCGCTCGGGGGTCTGGGGCCAACGTCCTGACTTTC
CASARGSGANVLTF
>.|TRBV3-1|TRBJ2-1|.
TGTGCCAGCAGCCCCGTAAGGCGGGGAAAATACAATGAGCAGTTCTTC
CASSPVRRGKYNEQFF
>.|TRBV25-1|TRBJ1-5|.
TGTGCCAGCAGTAGGAATCTTCAGCCCCAGCATTTT
CASSRNLQPQHF
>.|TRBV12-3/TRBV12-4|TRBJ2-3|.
TGTGCCAGCAATCTAGACTCCTGGGGCACAGATACGCAGTATTTT
CASNLDSWGTDTQYF
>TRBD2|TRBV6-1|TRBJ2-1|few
TGTGCCAGCAGGGCCGGGACTAGCGGAGACAATGAGCAGTTCTTC
CASRAGTSGDNEQFF
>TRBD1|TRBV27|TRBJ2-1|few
TGTGCCAGCAGTTTAAGGGGGCGGATAGCGTTTTACAATGAGCAGTTCTTC
CASSLRGRIAFYNEQFF
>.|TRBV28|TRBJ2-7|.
TGTGCCAGCAACGGTGACAGACCCTACGAGCAGTACTTC
CASNGDRPYEQYF
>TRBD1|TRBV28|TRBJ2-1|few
TGTGCCAGCAGAACTACAGGGGGTCCGAACAATGAGCAGTTCTTC
CASRTTGGPNNEQFF
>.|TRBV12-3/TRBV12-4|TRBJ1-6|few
TGTGCCAGCAGTTTCGGAGGAGATAATTCACCCCTCCACTTT
CASSFGGDNSPLHF
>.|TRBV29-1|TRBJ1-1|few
TGCAGCGTCCAAGGGGTTGAAGCTTTCTTT
CSVQGVEAFF
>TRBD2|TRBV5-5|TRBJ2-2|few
TGTGCCAGCAGCTTGCGGCGACTAGCGGGGTTAGGAGGCGGGGAGCTGTTTTTT
CASSLRRLAGLGGGELFF
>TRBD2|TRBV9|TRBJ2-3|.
TGTGCCAGCAGCCCGGGAGCGGGAGGCATCACAGATACGCAGTATTTT
CASSPGAGGITDTQYF
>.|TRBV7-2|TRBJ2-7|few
TGTGCCAGCAGCTTCATTCCGGGCTACGAGCAGTACTTC
CASSFIPGYEQYF
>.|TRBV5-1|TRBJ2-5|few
TGCGCCAGCAGCTTGGGGGTGACAGCAAACCTCTTTCAAGAGACCCAGTACTTC
CASSLGVTANLFQETQYF
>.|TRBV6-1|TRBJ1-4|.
TGTGCCAGCGGGGCTTGGCCTTTTTATGAAAAACTGTTTTTT
CASGAWPFYEKLFF
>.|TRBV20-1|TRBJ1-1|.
TGCAGTGCTAGAGATTGGGGGGCAGGGCGGGGAGCTTTCTTT
CSARDWGAGRGAFF
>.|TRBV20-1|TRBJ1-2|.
TGCAGTGCCTTTACGGGGCGCGGGTATGGCTACACCTTC
CSAFTGRGYGYTF
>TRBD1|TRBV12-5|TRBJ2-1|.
TGTGCTAGTGGCTCCGGGACAGGGCCTTACAATGAGCAGTTCTTC
CASGSGTGPYNEQFF
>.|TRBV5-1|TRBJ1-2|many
TGCGCCAGCAGCCCCAACTCAAACGTGGGAGATGGCTACACCTTC
CASSPNSNVGDGYTF
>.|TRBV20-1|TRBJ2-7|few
TGCAGTGCTAGACCCCCAGGGTGGACCTACGAGCAGTACTTC
CSARPPGWTYEQYF
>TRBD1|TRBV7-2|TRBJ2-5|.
TGTGCCAGCAGCCCGGATAGGGGGCAGACCCAGTACTTC
CASSPDRGQTQYF